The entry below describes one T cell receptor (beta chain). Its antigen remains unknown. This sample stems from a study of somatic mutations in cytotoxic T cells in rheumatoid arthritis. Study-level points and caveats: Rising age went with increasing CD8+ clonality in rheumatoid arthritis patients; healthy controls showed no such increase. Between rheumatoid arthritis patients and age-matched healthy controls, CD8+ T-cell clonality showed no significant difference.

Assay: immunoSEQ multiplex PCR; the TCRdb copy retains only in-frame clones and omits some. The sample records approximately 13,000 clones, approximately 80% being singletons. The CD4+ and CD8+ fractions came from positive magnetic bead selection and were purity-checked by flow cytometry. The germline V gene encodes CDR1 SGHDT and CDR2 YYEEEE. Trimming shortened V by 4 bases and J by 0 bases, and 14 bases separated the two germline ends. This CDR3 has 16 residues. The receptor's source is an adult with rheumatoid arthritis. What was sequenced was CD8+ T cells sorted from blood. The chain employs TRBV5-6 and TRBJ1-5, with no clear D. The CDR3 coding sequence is TGTGCCAGCAGCCTGGACGGGGATTATAGCAATCAGCCCCAGCATTTT. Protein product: CASSLDGDYSNQPQHF.